This T cell receptor beta chain emerged from a study of T cells in Graves' hyperthyroidism and ophthalmopathy. For the study at large: Peripheral blood was obtained at initial diagnosis, preceding any treatment.

TCR beta CDR3 regions were amplified from RNA. In the first-round RT-PCR of the TCR CDR3, the HTBI primer set was used. TCRdb independently ran MiXCR on the multiplex PCR reads; one entry per CDR3 protein. The sample records fewer than 400,000 distinct CDR3 sequences, 11% to 15% being singletons. With 6 bases removed from V and 0 bases from J, the gap between germline ends came to 15 bases. CDR1 is MDHEN and CDR2 is SYDVKM in the germline V gene. The CDR3 sequence is 15 residues long. Exclusion of patients followed from uncontrolled infection, other autoimmune disease, pregnancy or lactation. PBMCs were derived from approximately 10 ml fresh peripheral blood. This clonotype was found many times.

The gene calls are TRBV28 and TRBJ2-7, with D possibly being TRBD1 or TRBD2 (5 bases each). Sequenced material: blood. The receptor was derived from a man between 50 and 59 years old with Graves' ophthalmopathy. Here the CDR3 DNA reads TGTGCCAGCAGACCTAGTGGGACGGCCTCCTACGAGCAGTACTTC. As protein: CASRPSGTASYEQYF.